The 4 T cell receptor beta chains presented below share a single source sample, sequenced in a study of blood T cell repertoires in COVID-19. Data came from immunoSEQ multiplex PCR; TCRdb stores just in-frame clones and leaves some out. The sample carries more than 60,000 clones, more than 75% recorded once. The sample was peripheral blood. These receptors were taken from a human donor in a cohort sampled during active COVID-19.

The chain carries TRBV5-1 and TRBJ2-3; D remains unclear. V was trimmed by 4 bases and J by 5 bases, leaving 11 bases between them. This CDR3 has 13 residues. Germline CDR1 reads SGHRS; CDR2 reads YFSETQ. CDR3 sequence (DNA): TGCGCCAGCAGCCCCTCGCAGCGAGATACGCAGTATTTT. Translated, it gives CASSPSQRDTQYF.

The V call is TRBV27, the J call TRBJ1-1; 11 nucleotides match TRBD1. The CDR3 spans 14 residues. Germline values: CDR1 MNHEY, CDR2 SMNVEV (reference sequence). The junction had 10 bases not matched to a gene; V was cut back by 9 bases and J by 7 bases. This CDR3 reads CASRRGQGVGEAFF. The CDR3 DNA sequence: TGTGCCAGTCGGAGGGGACAGGGGGTCGGTGAAGCTTTCTTT.

V usage is TRBV5-1 and J usage is TRBJ1-3, with 8 bases matching TRBD1. Germline V CDR1 and CDR2: SGHRS, YFSETQ. This CDR3 is built from 15 residues. The J segment lost 3 bases and the V segment lost 2 bases, leaving 4 bases of the junction unmatched. The CDR3 here is CASSFGQGIGNTIYF. The CDR3 DNA reads as TGCGCCAGCAGCTTTGGACAGGGAATTGGAAACACCATATATTTT.

This clone is a singleton in its sample. The chain employs TRBV7-3 and TRBJ2-3; maybe TRBD2 (7 bases). The CDR3 spans 17 residues. The germline V and J ends were trimmed by 1 base and 3 bases, with 17 bases remaining between them. Germline V gene sequence: CDR1 SGHTA, CDR2 FQGTGA. As DNA, the CDR3 is TGTGCCAGCAGCTTAATCGCGGGGGCTATTGGGACAGATACGCAGTATTTT. Its protein product is CASSLIAGAIGTDTQYF. The full variable domain, its missing parts supplied by reference TRBV7-3 and TRBJ2-3, is GAGVSQTPSNKVTEKGKYVELRCDPISGHTALYWYRQSLGQGPEFLIYFQGTGAADDSGLPNDRFFAVRPEGSVSTLKIQRTERGDSAVYLCASSLIAGAIGTDTQYFGPGTRLTVL.